This T cell receptor (beta chain) was retrieved from a study of T-cell memory formation after mild COVID-19. Study-level information: The study found TCR clusters largely donor specific.

Notes on this clonotype: What it binds is not known.

Germline-derived CDR1 and CDR2 are ENHRY and SYGVKD. Trimming shortened V by 0 bases and J by 9 bases, and 6 bases separated the two germline ends. The CDR3 runs to 12 residues. TCRdb used MiXCR to reprocess the 5' RACE reads, holding one entry per CDR3 protein. This table has around 500,000 distinct CDR3 sequences, about 18% appearing once. Findings of the study overall: For second-wave clones that peaked at day 37, SARS-CoV-2 specificity went unverified.

The sample taken for sequencing was PBMCs or a T cell subset sorted from them (not recorded which). The chain uses TRBV10-3 and TRBJ2-1; unclear D gene. The receptor comes from an adult woman who had mild COVID-19 (a few samples of this study predate the infection). Cell type and time point are not known. CDR3 nucleotide sequence: TGTGCCATCAGTGAGTCCGTGAGTGAGCAGTTCTTC. This gives the protein CAISESVSEQFF.